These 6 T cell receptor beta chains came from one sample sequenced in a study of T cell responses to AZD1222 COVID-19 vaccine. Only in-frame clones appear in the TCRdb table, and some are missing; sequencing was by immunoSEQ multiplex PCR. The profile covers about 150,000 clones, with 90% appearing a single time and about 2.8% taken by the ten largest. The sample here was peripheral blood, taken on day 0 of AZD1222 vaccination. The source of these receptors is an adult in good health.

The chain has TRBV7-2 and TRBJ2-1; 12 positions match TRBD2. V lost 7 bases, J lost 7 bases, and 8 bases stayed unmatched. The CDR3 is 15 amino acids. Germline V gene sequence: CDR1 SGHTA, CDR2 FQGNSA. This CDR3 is CASTLTSGGRNEQFF. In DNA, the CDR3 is TGTGCCAGCACCCTCACTAGCGGGGGGCGTAATGAGCAGTTCTTC.

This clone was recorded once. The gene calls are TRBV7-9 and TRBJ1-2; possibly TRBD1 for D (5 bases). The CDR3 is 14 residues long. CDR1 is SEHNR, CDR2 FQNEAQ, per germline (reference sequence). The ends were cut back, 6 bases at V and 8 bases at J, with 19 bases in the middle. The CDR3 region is CASRMIEGWWGYTF. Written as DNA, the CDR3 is TGTGCCAGCAGGATGATCGAGGGGTGGTGGGGCTACACCTTC.

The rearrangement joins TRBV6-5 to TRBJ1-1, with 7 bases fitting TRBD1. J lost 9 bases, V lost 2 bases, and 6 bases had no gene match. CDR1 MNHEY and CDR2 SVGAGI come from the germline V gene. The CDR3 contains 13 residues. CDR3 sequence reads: CASSYPGTAKAFF. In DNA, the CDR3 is TGTGCCAGCAGTTACCCAGGGACAGCTAAAGCTTTCTTT.

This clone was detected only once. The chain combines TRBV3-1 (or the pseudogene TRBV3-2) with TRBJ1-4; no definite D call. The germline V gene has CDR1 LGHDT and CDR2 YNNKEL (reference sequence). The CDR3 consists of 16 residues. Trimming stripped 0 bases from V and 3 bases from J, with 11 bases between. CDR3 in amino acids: CASSQDETAPNEKLFF. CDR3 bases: TGTGCCAGCAGCCAAGATGAAACAGCCCCTAATGAAAAACTGTTTTTT.

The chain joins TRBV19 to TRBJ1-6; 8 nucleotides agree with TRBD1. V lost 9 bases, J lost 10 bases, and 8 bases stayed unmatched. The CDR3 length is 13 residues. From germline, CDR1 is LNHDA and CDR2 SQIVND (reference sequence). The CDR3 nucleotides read TGTGCCAGCCAGGACAGGGCGACATCACCCCTCCACTTT. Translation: CASQDRATSPLHF.

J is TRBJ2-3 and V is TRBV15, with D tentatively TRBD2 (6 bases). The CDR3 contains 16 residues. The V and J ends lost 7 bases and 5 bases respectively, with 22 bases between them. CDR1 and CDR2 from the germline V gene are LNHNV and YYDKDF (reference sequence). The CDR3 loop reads CATNNDGGSMRDTQYF. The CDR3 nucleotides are TGTGCCACCAACAACGACGGGGGTAGTATGAGAGATACGCAGTATTTT.